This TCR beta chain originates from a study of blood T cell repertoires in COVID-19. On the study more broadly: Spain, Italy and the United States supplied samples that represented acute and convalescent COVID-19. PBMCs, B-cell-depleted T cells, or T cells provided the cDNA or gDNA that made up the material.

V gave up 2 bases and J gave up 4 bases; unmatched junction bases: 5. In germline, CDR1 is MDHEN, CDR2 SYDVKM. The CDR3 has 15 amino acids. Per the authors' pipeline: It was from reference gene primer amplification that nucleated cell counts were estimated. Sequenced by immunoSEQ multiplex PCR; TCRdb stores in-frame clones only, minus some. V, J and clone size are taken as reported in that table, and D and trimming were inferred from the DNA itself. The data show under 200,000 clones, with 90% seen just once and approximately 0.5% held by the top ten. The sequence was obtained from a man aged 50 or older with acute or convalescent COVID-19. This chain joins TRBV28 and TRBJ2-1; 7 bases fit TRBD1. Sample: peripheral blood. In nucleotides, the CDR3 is TGTGCCAGCAGTTTACCGGGGACAGAGTACAATGAGCAGTTCTTC. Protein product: CASSLPGTEYNEQFF.